This TCR beta chain was observed in a study of shared clonotypes between healthy human individuals (dated by TCRdb to about 2020). A note on the overall study: A few men and two women, aged 18 to 49 years, made up the cohort. Per donor, three plates each were used for CD4 naive and CD4 memory, two for CD8 naive, and one for CD8 memory. To increase sequencing depth and limit assay-specific biases, TCR repertoire library preparation and sequencing were carried out by different laboratories using diverse techniques. Each donor's leukapheresis produced roughly between roughly 0.85 and 9 billion PBMCs. To estimate repertoire size and how much clonotype sharing occurs between individuals, the study deeply sequenced the blood TCR repertoires of a handful of healthy adults. Points the paper makes about the study in general: Rarefaction of sorted-subset datasets indicated incomplete sequencing despite the large sequencing depth. Roughly 5% of naive CD4, 3.5% of naive CD8, about 2.1% of memory CD4, and 0.4% of memory CD8 clonotypes were shared across four donors. Pairwise subsampling led to the expectation that sequencing depth would affect the degree of clonotype sharing among donors. Clonotypes shared by all four sorted-subset donors showed higher generation probabilities than non-shared clonotypes. Larger estimated clonotype richness was generally found for naive subsets than for memory subsets. The genetic and exposure-history diversity represented was limited by the small number of donors. Only blood was sampled, and tissue TCR repertoires likely differ from those in blood.

Using the deep immunoSEQ assay, TCR CDR3 regions were amplified from genomic DNA by multiplex PCR. Genomic DNA extracted from each cell subset was distributed evenly over all wells of several immunoSEQ 96-well plates, and each plate served as one replicate. Each replicate PCR for sorted subsets received around 200 ng genomic DNA, equal to tens of thousands of T cell genomes. Purified libraries were measured with a Qubit 3.0 fluorometer, size-checked on a Bioanalyzer 2100, and measured again with the KAPA Library Quantification kit. Each immunoSEQ 96-well plate was sequenced on its own single-read 150-cycle Illumina NextSeq 550 flow cell. Per the authors' processing: Because the immunoSEQ output held only junctional sequences and lacked quality scores, the filtering could not match the filtering applied to full-length reads. Sequences were annotated with PyIR, a Python wrapper for IgBLAST v1.9, using IMGT germline references to assign V/J genes and CDR3. Reads were removed for weak V/J assignments (E-value above 1e-6), missing CDR3, stop codons, out-of-frame junctions, or ambiguous translated residues. V3J clonotypes were defined by identical inferred V gene, J gene, and CDR3 amino acid sequence. Percentage overlap between repertoires was calculated by dividing the number of shared unique clonotypes by the size of the smaller repertoire. Three approaches were used to assess repertoire richness: RTK rarefaction, the Chao1 estimator, and Recon v2.1 estimates of unobserved clonotypes. Generation probabilities were computed with OLGA for all TCRbeta clonotypes obtained by the gDNA method from several donors. Drawn from immuneACCESS, this table holds only the in-frame rearrangements with V and J called that TCRdb kept. Clones are partly lost; checked studies trace under half to an unresolved V gene and leave the rest unexplained. V and J calls and clone size come straight from that table; D and trimming were deduced from the DNA. Recorded for this sample are fewer than 850,000 clones; about 78% of them occurred a single time. The biggest ten clones account for 1.5% to 2% of the sample.

Comment on this clone: Its cognate antigen has yet to be identified. Base qualities are not at hand, and no much larger clone is one base apart. Other DNA sequences from this sample encode an identical CDR3 as well.

Donors were healthy HIV-negative adults with no recently reported acute infections or vaccinations. Every donor was a Caucasian adult residing in Nashville, Tennessee, USA. CD4+ T cells were enriched by magnetic negative selection; naive cells were then positively selected on CD45RA, and the negative fraction formed the memory subset. Blood was collected by leukapheresis, and PBMCs were isolated by Ficoll-Histopaque density gradient centrifugation and then cryopreserved in liquid nitrogen vapor phase. Purity and quantity of every magnetically sorted T cell population were checked by analytical flow cytometry. Genomic DNA was isolated from each sorted fraction and quantified by UV absorbance on a Nanodrop 2000c. CDR1 is given as SGHNT and CDR2 as YYREEE, both from the germline V gene (reference sequence). The CDR3 measures 13 amino acids from cysteine to phenylalanine. This entry keeps only the CDR3 DNA: 39 bases, framed from base 1. Trimming takes 2 bases from V and 0 bases from J, and the germline ends sit 2 bases apart.

The chain was built from TRBV5-4 and TRBJ1-4; no D gene is confidently identified. The specimen was memory CD4+ T cells sorted from blood. In the paper's terms, the cell subset or site label means: CD45RA-negative fraction. This sequence was found in a woman in her 30s in good health. The CDR3 is CASSFATNEKLFF. The nucleotide sequence reads TGTGCCAGCAGCTTTGCAACTAATGAAAAACTGTTTTTT.